This entry concerns a single TCR beta chain. V was clipped by 0 bases and J by 6 bases, with 8 bases between them. CDR3 length equals 13 residues. Germline assignment: CDR1 SGHAT and CDR2 FQNNGV. Patients of the Seattle cohort, enrolled during active infection, were followed longitudinally. Profiled with immunoSEQ multiplex PCR; TCRdb holds only in-frame clones, not every one. This table holds roughly 160,000 clones, approximately 86% found once. The entry originates in a study of blood T cell repertoires in COVID-19. As for the study in general: The study drew acute and convalescent COVID-19 samples from the United States, Italy and Spain.

The TCR sequence derives from a man aged 60 to 75 with COVID-19, enrolled during active disease. The chain recombines TRBV11-2 with TRBJ1-2; a possible D gene is TRBD1 (6 bases). Sequenced input: peripheral blood. This CDR3 reads CASSLEAGDGYTF. The CDR3 coding sequence is TGTGCCAGCAGCTTAGAGGCAGGGGATGGCTACACCTTC.